Detailed here is one T cell receptor beta chain. Its antigen has not been determined. No base quality information exists; no much larger clone differs at one position. The V end loses 4 bases and the J end loses 7 bases, and a stretch of 14 bases separates them. Its CDR3 holds 15 amino acids, cysteine through phenylalanine. Only the CDR3 DNA is retained, 45 bases long and in frame from the first base. Looking up the germline V gene (reference sequence) yields CDR1 SEHNR and CDR2 FQNEAQ. The sample originates from a study of CD8+ T cells in alopecia areata (dated by TCRdb to the late 2010s). About the full investigation: Treated patients were enrolled in an open-label pilot trial of oral tofacitinib, 5 to 10 mg twice daily, for moderate-to-severe alopecia areata. For the treated patients, the SALT score, which quantifies what percentage of scalp surface area is affected, served as the measure of disease severity. Tofacitinib was given for 6 to 18 months, followed by 6 months of follow-up off drug to assess delayed response and recurrence. Biopsies were taken from tofacitinib-treated patients at baseline and again at 4 and 24 weeks into treatment, and several of those patients also had a later scalp biopsy. On the human side, TCRbeta sequencing was run on scalp tissue and on sorted CD4+ and CD8+ peripheral blood T cells from healthy controls and from alopecia areata patients with either patchy or totalis/universalis disease. Scalp clonality was compared across normal scalp (n=4), patchy alopecia areata scalp (n=8), and alopecia totalis/universalis scalp (n=8). TCRbeta CDR3 regions were amplified by immunoSEQ multiplex PCR using 35 Vbeta forward and 13 Jbeta reverse primers. To study T cell clonal expansion in alopecia areata, the researchers applied high-throughput TCRbeta sequencing to both the C3H/HeJ mouse model and human patients. RNA was extracted with the PAXgene miRNA kit for fixed scalp, the miRNeasy kit for PBMCs, and the RNeasy kit for mouse skin. Study-wide findings and limitations: Lesional scalp, especially in alopecia totalis/universalis, showed higher clonality and more expanded CD8+ clones than normal scalp, suggesting antigenic drive. Tofacitinib significantly lowered scalp clonality and the number of expanded CD8+ clones among the top 100 scalp clones. Unlike mouse skin, which is dominated by gammadelta T cells, normal human skin has resident alphabeta T cells that are also sequenced, and this complicates analysis of the scalp TCR repertoire. TCR sequences shared between patients were less clear than in mice, possibly partly because of HLA diversity in the patient population. Because the treated cohort was small and included a single nonresponder, larger studies are needed to assess links between baseline CD8+ expansion and response. Many expanded lesional clones were found to persist in scalp and blood during tofacitinib treatment, and relapse after treatment cessation may be partly explained by this persistence.

Read against the paper, the sample's treatment or condition label means: oral pan-JAK inhibitor, 5-10 mg twice daily. Peripheral blood and lesional scalp punch biopsies were obtained from patients with alopecia areata. PBMCs were isolated by density centrifugation and stained for CD3, CD4 and CD8, and CD4+ and CD8+ T cells were sorted on a FACSAria. Receptors were amplified or captured by the immunoSEQ multiplex PCR assay. RNA was extracted from all samples and reverse transcribed into cDNA, which served as template for TCR sequencing. SuperScript III was used for first-strand cDNA synthesis, primed with a 2:1 mix of oligo-dT and random hexamers. A synthetic immune receptor repertoire was used to gauge amplification bias, and whatever bias remained was removed computationally. Per the original workflow: Raw reads were preprocessed to remove errors, and CDR3 was defined according to IMGT conventions as the region from the conserved cysteine to phenylalanine. Clonality was computed as 1 minus the Shannon entropy, with the entropy normalized by log2 of the number of productive unique TCRs. Scalp TCRbeta sequences were cross-referenced with sorted blood CD4 and CD8 repertoires so that the CD4 or CD8 identity of scalp clones could be inferred. TCRdb took over this immuneACCESS table, retaining in-frame rearrangements with V and J assigned. Such tables are incomplete; in checked studies, under half of the missing clones stem from an unresolved V gene, and the remainder is unexplained. The V and J calls and clone size were taken over from that table, and D and trimming were inferred from the DNA. The sample yields hundreds of thousands of clones; approximately 38% were counted once. Clones ranked in the top ten supply 0.48% of the sample.

The TCR was taken from a human donor with alopecia areata. The sample was CD4+ T cells sorted from blood, taken around week 31, from a patient treated with tofacitinib. The chain employs TRBV7-9 and TRBJ1-6; too little of a D gene remains to name it. This receptor has the CDR3 CASSSLLHRNSPLHF. At the DNA level, the sequence is TGTGCCAGCAGCTCACTGCTACATCGAAATTCACCCCTCCACTTT.